Below, one T cell receptor beta chain is given with its context. Its antigen is undetermined. The data originate from a study of Ad26.COV2.S vaccination and SARS-CoV-2 variants. Broader study findings: Breadth and depth estimates from TCRs may understate total T cell responses. Breadth of non-spike TCRs did not differ between vaccinees and placebo recipients.

The J segment lost 2 bases and the V segment lost 6 bases, leaving 5 bases of the junction unmatched. Germline V gene lookup returns CDR1 SGDLS and CDR2 YYNGEE. There are 15 residues in the CDR3. Using immunoSEQ multiplex PCR, the repertoire was profiled, and TCRdb retains in-frame clones only, with some absent. The repertoire holds about 350,000 clones, with around 92% as singletons. This TCR came from a human donor who had recovered from COVID-19. The gene calls are TRBV9 and TRBJ2-3; 11 nucleotides agree with TRBD2. The sequences come from peripheral blood, collected after recovery from COVID-19. This CDR3 is CASNLAGGPTDTQYF. CDR3 DNA: TGTGCCAGCAACCTAGCGGGGGGACCCACAGATACGCAGTATTTT.